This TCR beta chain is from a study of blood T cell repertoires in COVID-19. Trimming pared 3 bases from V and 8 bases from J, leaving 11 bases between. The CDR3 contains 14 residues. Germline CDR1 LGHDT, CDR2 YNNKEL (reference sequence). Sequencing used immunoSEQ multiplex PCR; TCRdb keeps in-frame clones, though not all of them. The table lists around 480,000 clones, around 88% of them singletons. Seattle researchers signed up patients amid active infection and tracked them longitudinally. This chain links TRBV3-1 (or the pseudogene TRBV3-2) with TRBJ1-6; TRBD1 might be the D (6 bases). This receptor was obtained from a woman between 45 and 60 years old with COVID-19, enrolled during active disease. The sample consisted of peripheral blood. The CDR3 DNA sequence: TGTGCCAGCAGCCAGCGGGCAGGGGATTCACCCCTCCACTTT. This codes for CASSQRAGDSPLHF.